This T cell receptor beta chain is from a study of T-cell memory formation after mild COVID-19. Study-level information: For the most part, TCR clusters were specific to one donor.

This clonotype was seen just once. What it recognizes is unknown. With 7 bases clipped from V and 4 bases from J, the junction kept 10 bases outside the gene matches. CDR1 LGHDT and CDR2 YNNKEL come from the germline V gene (reference sequence). This CDR3 region has 15 residues. Findings and caveats of the study: Mostly located in CM and EM were contracting CD4+ clones, with contracting CD8+ clones located in EMRA. There were some responding clones in pre-infection memory, which suggested that cross-reactive memory had joined.

TCRdb re-analysed the 5' RACE reads in MiXCR, keeping a single row per CDR3 protein. The table records 150,000 to 200,000 distinct CDR3 sequences, around a tenth of them present only once. This TCR came from a man aged 18 to 29 who had mild COVID-19 (a few samples of this study predate the infection). Cell type and time point are not known. The chain carries TRBV3-1 and TRBJ2-1, with 7 nucleotides matching TRBD2. Sequenced input: PBMCs or a T cell subset sorted from them (not recorded which). CDR3 DNA sequence: TGTGCCAGCACCCACCGGGCGGGGGTGTACAATGAGCAGTTCTTC. Its protein product is CASTHRAGVYNEQFF.